The sequence of this TCR beta chain was determined in a study of T cell responses to AZD1222 COVID-19 vaccine. Regarding the study as a whole: At 160-218 and 743-854, vaccine-associated CD4 TCRs were dominant, and they spanned spike.

On this clone: The antigen is not known.

The CDR3 has 15 amino acids. The germline V gene encodes CDR1 SGHRS and CDR2 YFSETQ. Trimming left V 3 bases short and J 0 bases short, with 12 bases between. Using immunoSEQ multiplex PCR, the repertoire was profiled, and TCRdb retains in-frame clones only, with some absent. The profile shows 170,000 or so clones, approximately 90% of them singletons. This sequence was found in an adult in good health. The material was peripheral blood, obtained on day 0 of AZD1222 vaccination. This chain connects TRBV5-1 to TRBJ2-5; D remains unclear. CDR3 sequence (DNA): TGCGCCAGCAGCTCCTCGGTGGATAACCAAGAGACCCAGTACTTC. Its translation: CASSSSVDNQETQYF.